This TCR beta chain was captured in a study of blood T cell repertoires in COVID-19. TCRdb's table, derived via immunoSEQ multiplex PCR, lists solely in-frame clones and lacks some. Of 330,000 or so clones detected, more than 85% appear once; the ten largest clones hold approximately 3%. V dropped 4 bases and J dropped 4; count of bases not matched to a gene: 4. CDR1 is SQVTM, CDR2 ANQGSEA, per germline. The CDR3 is made up of 13 amino acids. This clonotype was obtained from a woman aged 25 to 39 who had recovered from COVID-19. The J gene is TRBJ2-3, the V gene TRBV29-1, with 8 positions matching TRBD1. The sample was PBMCs or T cells enriched from blood (not recorded which). CDR3 in DNA: TGCAGCGTTGGGGACAGGACCCCAGATACGCAGTATTTT. Translated: CSVGDRTPDTQYF.